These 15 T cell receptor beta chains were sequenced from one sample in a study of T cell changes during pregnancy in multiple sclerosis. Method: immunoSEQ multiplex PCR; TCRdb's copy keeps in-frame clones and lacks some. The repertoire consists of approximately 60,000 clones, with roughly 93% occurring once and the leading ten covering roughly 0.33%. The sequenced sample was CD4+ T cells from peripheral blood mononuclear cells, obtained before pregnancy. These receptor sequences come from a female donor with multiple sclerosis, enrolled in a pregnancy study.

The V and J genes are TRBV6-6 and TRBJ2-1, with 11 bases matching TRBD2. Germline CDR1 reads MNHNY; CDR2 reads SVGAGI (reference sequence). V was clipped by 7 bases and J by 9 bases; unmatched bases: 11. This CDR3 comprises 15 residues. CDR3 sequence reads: CASTLGTSGSGEQFF. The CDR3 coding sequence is TGTGCCAGCACCCTAGGGACTAGCGGTTCGGGTGAGCAGTTCTTC.

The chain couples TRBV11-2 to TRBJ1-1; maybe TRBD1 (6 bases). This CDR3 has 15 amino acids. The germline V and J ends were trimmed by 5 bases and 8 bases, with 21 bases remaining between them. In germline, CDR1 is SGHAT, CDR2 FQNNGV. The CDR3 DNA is TGTGCCAGCAGCCGGATCTCGACTGGACAGTTAGAAGCTTTCTTT. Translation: CASSRISTGQLEAFF.

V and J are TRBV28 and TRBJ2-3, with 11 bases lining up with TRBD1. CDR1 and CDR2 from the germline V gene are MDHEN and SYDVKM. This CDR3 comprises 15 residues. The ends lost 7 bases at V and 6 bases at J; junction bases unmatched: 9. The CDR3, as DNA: TGTGCCAGCACCGGGGACAGGGGGAGTATGGATACGCAGTATTTT. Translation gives CASTGDRGSMDTQYF. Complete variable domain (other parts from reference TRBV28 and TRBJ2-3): DVKVTQSSRYLVKRTGEKVFLECVQDMDHENMFWYRQDPGLGLRLIYFSYDVKMKEKGDIPEGYSVSREKKERFSLILESASTNQTSMYLCASTGDRGSMDTQYFGPGTRLTVL.

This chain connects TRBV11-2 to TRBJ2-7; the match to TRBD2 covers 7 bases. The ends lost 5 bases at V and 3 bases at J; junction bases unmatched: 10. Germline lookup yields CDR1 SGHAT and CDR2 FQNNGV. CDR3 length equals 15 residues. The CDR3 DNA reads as TGTGCCAGCAGCCTGACAAGCGGCGGGAGCTACGAGCAGTACTTC. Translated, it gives CASSLTSGGSYEQYF.

The CDR3 DNA reads as TGTGCCAGCTCACCATTGGGGCGCGGGAGCTACAATGAGCAGTTCTTC. This sequence encodes CASSPLGRGSYNEQFF. The gene calls are TRBV18 and TRBJ2-1; 7 bases agree with TRBD2. Germline lookup yields CDR1 KGHSH and CDR2 LQKENI. V was clipped by 2 bases and J by 3 bases; unmatched bases: 7. The CDR3 spans 16 residues.

Here the CDR3 reads CASSLIAGGSSEQYF. CDR3 bases: TGCGCCAGCAGTCTGATAGCGGGAGGGTCATCCGAGCAGTACTTC. This chain joins TRBV4-3 and TRBJ2-7, with 11 bases aligning to TRBD2. The CDR3 runs 15 residues. CDR1 and CDR2 (germline): LGHNA, YSLEER. After removal of 6 bases from V and 6 bases from J, the junction contained 10 bases not matched to a gene.

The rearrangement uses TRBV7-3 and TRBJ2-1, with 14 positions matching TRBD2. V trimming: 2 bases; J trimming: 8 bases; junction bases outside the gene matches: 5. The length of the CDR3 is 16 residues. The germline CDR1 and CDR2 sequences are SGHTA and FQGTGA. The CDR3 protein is CASSLGGLAGGHEQFF. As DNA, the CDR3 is TGTGCCAGCAGCTTAGGAGGACTAGCGGGAGGTCATGAGCAGTTCTTC.

This CDR3 is CASSLKEGSKAFF. The CDR3 DNA reads as TGTGCCAGCTCCCTGAAGGAGGGTTCGAAGGCTTTCTTT. The chain links TRBV18 to TRBJ1-1; D call uncertain. The V gene's germline CDR1 is KGHSH and CDR2 LQKENI. V lost 6 bases, J lost 11 bases, and 19 bases lay in between. This CDR3 is built from 13 residues.

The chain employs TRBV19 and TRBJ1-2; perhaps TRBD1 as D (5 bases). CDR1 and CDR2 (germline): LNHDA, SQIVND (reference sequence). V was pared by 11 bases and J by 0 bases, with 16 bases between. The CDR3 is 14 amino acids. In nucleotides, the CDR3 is TGTGCCGGCTGGGGCGGCGCAGCTAACTATGGCTACACCTTC. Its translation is CAGWGGAANYGYTF. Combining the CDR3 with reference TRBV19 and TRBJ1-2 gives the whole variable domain DGGITQSPKYLFRKEGQNVTLSCEQNLNHDAMYWYRQDPGQGLRLIYYSQIVNDFQKGDIAEGYSVSREKKESFPLTVTSAQKNPTAFYLCAGWGGAANYGYTFGSGTRLTVV.

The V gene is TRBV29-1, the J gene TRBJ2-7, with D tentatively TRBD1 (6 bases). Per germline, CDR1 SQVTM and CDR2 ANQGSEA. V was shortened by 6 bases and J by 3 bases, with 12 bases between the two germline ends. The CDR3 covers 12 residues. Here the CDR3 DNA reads TGCAGCGTCGTCCTGGACAGCTACGAGCAGTACTTC. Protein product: CSVVLDSYEQYF.

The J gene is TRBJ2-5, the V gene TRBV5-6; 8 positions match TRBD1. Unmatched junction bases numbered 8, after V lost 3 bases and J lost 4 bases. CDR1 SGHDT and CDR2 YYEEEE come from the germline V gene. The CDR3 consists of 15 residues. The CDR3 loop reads CASSSGQGWSETQYF. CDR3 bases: TGTGCCAGCAGCTCCGGACAGGGATGGTCAGAGACCCAGTACTTC.

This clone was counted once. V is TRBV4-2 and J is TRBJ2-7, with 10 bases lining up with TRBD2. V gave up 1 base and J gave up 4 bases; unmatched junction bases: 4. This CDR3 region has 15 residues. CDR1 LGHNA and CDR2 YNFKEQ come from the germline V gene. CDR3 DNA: TGTGCCAGCAGCCAAGTTCAGCGGGAGGGTTACGAGCAGTACTTC. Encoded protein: CASSQVQREGYEQYF.

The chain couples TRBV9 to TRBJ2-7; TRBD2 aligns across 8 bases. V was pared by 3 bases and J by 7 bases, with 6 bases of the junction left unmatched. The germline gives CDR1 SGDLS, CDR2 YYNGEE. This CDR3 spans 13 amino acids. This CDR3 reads CASSGQAGVEQYF. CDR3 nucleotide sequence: TGTGCCAGCAGCGGACAAGCGGGGGTGGAGCAGTACTTC.

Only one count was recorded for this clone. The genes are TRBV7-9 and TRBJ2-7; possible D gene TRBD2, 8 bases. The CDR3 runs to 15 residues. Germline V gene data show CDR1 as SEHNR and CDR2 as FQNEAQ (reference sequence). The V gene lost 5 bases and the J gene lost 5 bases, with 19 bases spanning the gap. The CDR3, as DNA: TGTGCCAGCAGCCAGGGGGTAGCGGGATCCCACGAGCAGTACTTC. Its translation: CASSQGVAGSHEQYF.

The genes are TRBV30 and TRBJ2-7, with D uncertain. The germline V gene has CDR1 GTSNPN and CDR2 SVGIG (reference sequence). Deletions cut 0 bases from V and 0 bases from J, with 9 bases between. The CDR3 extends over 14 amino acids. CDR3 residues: CAWSVNTISYEQYF. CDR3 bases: TGTGCCTGGAGTGTAAACACCATCTCCTACGAGCAGTACTTC.